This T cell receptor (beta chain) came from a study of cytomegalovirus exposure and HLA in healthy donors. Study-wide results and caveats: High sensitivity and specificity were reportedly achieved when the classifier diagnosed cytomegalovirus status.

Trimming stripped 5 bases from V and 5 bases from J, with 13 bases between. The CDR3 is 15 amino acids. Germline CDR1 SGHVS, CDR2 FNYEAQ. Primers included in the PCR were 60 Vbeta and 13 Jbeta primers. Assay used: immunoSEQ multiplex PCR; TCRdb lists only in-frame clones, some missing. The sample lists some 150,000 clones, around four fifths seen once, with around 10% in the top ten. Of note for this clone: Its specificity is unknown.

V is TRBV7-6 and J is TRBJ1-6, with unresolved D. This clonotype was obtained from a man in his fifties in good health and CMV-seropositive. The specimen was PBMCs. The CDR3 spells CASSRQTQNNSPLHF. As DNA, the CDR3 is TGTGCCAGCAGCCGGCAGACTCAAAATAATTCACCCCTCCACTTT.